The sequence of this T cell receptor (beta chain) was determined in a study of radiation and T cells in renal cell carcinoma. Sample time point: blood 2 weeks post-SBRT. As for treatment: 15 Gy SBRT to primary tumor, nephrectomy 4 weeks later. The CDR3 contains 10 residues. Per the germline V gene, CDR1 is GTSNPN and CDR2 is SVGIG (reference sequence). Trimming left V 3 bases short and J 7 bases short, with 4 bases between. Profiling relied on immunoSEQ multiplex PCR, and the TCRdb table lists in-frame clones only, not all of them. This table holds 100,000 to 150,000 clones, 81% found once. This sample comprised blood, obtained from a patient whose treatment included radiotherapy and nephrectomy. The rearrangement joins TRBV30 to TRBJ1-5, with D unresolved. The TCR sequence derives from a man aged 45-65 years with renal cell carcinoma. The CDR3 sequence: CAWRGQPQHF. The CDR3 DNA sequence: TGTGCCTGGAGGGGACAGCCCCAGCATTTT.